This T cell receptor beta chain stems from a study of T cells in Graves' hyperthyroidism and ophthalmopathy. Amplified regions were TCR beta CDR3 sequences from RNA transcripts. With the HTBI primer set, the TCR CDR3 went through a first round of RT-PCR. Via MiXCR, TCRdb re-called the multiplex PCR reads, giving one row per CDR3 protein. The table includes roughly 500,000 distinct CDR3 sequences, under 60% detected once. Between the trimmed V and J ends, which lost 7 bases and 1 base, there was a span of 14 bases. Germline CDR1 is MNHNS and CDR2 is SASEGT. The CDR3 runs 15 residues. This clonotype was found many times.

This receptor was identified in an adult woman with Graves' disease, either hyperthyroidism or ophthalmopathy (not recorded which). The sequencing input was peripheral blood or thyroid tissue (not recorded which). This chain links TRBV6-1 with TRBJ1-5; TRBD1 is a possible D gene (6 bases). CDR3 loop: CASTQGLSSNQPQHF. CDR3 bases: TGTGCCAGCACCCAGGGGCTTTCGAGCAATCAGCCCCAGCATTTT.